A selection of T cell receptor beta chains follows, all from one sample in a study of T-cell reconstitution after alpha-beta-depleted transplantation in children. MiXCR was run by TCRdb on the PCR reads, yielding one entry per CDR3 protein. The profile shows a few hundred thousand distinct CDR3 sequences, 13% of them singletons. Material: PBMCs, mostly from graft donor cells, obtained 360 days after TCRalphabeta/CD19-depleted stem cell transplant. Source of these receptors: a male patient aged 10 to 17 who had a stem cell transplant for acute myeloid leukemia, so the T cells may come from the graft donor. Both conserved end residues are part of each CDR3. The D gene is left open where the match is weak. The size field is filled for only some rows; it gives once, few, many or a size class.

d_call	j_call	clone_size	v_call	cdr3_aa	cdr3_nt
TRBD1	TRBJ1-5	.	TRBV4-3	CASSQDRGQGVSQPQHF	TGCGCCAGCAGCCAAGATCGGGGACAGGGGGTCAGTCAGCCCCAGCATTTT
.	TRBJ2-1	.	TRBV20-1	CSAERSGYNEQFF	TGCAGTGCCGAGAGGAGCGGCTACAATGAGCAGTTCTTC
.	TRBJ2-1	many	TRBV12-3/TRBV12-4	CASSPRVSEQEEQFF	TGTGCCAGCAGCCCAAGGGTATCCGAACAGGAAGAGCAGTTCTTC
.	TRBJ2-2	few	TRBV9	CASSVAPGELFF	TGTGCCAGCAGCGTAGCTCCCGGGGAGCTGTTTTTT
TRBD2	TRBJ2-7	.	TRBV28	CASSSIGLAGDDYEQYF	TGTGCCAGCAGCTCCATAGGACTAGCGGGAGATGACTACGAGCAGTACTTC
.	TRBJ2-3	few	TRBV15	CATSRDIPSALDTQYF	TGTGCCACCAGCAGAGATATTCCCTCCGCCTTGGATACGCAGTATTTT
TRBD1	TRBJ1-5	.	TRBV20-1	CSARSPGQGAVGNQPQHF	TGCAGTGCCCGTTCGCCGGGACAGGGGGCTGTTGGCAATCAGCCCCAGCATTTT
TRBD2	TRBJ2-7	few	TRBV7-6	CASGAGVYEQYF	TGTGCCAGCGGGGCGGGGGTATACGAGCAGTACTTC
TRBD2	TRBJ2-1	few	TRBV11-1	CASSLGWTSGRAYEQFF	TGTGCCAGCAGCTTAGGTTGGACTAGCGGGAGGGCCTATGAGCAGTTCTTC
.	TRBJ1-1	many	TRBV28	CASSPPSTGNTEAFF	TGTGCCAGCAGCCCTCCTTCGACAGGGAACACTGAAGCTTTCTTT
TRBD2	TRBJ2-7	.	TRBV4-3	CASSQEPAGAYEQYF	TGCGCCAGCAGCCAAGAGCCAGCGGGAGCCTACGAGCAGTACTTC
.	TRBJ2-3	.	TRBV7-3	CASSLAVDTDTQYF	TGTGCCAGCAGCTTAGCGGTTGACACAGATACGCAGTATTTT
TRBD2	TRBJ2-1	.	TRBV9	CASSGTSPNEQFF	TGTGCCAGCAGCGGGACTAGCCCTAATGAGCAGTTCTTC
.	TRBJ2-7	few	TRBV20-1	CSASVGAYEQYF	TGCAGTGCTAGTGTCGGGGCCTACGAGCAGTACTTC
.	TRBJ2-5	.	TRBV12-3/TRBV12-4	CASSLLGLRGFETQYF	TGTGCCAGCAGTTTACTCGGTCTGAGGGGTTTCGAGACCCAGTACTTC
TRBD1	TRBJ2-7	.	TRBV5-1	CASSHSVGQGYDEQYF	TGCGCCAGCAGCCACTCCGTAGGACAGGGGTACGACGAGCAGTACTTC
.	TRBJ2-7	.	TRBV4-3	CASSQSGAPLIYEQYF	TGCGCCAGCAGCCAATCCGGGGCCCCTCTTATTTACGAGCAGTACTTC
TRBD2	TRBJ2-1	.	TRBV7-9	CASSLRRERDNEQFF	TGTGCCAGCAGCTTAAGGCGGGAGAGGGACAATGAGCAGTTCTTC
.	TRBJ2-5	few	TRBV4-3	CASSQDPSRVGETQYF	TGCGCCAGCAGCCAAGACCCCAGCAGGGTGGGAGAGACCCAGTACTTC
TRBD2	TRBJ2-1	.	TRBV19	CASSPLAASGTSSYNEQFF	TGTGCCAGTAGTCCTCTAGCGGCCTCCGGTACGAGCTCCTACAATGAGCAGTTCTTC
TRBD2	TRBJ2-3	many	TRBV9	CASSVGPSGTSTDTQYF	TGTGCCAGCAGCGTAGGGCCTAGCGGGACCAGCACAGATACGCAGTATTTT
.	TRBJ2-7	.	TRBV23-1	CASPNVLF	TGCGCCAGCCCTAACGTACTCTTC
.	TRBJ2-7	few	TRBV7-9	CASSLAPLGGMVDEQYF	TGTGCCAGCAGCTTAGCCCCGTTGGGGGGTATGGTGGACGAGCAGTACTTC
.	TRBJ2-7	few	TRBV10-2	CATLQLYEQYF	TGCGCCACCCTCCAACTCTACGAGCAGTACTTC
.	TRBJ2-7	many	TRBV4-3	CASSPTLDGLGEQYF	TGCGCCAGCAGCCCGACCCTAGATGGGTTAGGCGAGCAGTACTTC
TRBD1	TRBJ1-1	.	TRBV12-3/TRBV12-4	CASSPETGIPDEAFF	TGTGCCAGCAGTCCTGAGACAGGGATCCCGGACGAAGCTTTCTTT
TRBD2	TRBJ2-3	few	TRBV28	CASSETSGRGTDTQYF	TGTGCCAGCAGCGAGACTAGCGGGAGGGGTACAGATACGCAGTATTTT
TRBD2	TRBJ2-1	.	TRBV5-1	CASSRGLAGPYNEQFF	TGCGCCAGCAGCAGGGGACTAGCGGGTCCCTACAATGAGCAGTTCTTC
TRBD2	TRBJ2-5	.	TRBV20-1	CSAPLAGGVVETQYF	TGCAGTGCTCCTCTAGCGGGAGGAGTGGTGGAGACCCAGTACTTC
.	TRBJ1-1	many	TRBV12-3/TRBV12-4	CASSFGGGGTEAFF	TGTGCCAGCAGCTTCGGGGGGGGAGGCACTGAAGCTTTCTTT
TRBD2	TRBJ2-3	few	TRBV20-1	CSARGIRLAGVIRNTQYF	TGCAGTGCTAGAGGTATACGACTAGCGGGAGTTATCCGGAATACGCAGTATTTT
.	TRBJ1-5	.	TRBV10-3	CAISDDWGIRRAQHF	TGTGCCATCAGTGACGATTGGGGTATACGGAGAGCCCAGCATTTT
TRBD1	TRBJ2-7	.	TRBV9	CASSVGQGKSYEQYF	TGTGCCAGCAGCGTAGGACAGGGCAAGTCCTACGAGCAGTACTTC
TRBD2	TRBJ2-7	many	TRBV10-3	CAISVGTSGRADYEQYF	TGTGCCATCAGTGTGGGAACTAGCGGGAGGGCCGACTACGAGCAGTACTTC
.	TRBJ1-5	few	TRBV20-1	CSARDSRRPQHF	TGCAGTGCTAGAGATAGTCGTCGTCCCCAGCATTTT
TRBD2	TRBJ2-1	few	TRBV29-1	CSVEEPLAVSYNEQFF	TGCAGCGTTGAAGAGCCCCTAGCGGTTTCCTACAATGAGCAGTTCTTC
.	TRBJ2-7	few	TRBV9	CASNRAQPPRGIQNYEQYF	TGTGCCAGCAACAGAGCCCAGCCTCCTCGGGGGATTCAGAACTACGAGCAGTACTTC
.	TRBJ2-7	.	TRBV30	CAWSVFGGRPYEQYF	TGTGCCTGGAGTGTATTCGGCGGAAGACCTTACGAGCAGTACTTC
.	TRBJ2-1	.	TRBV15	CATSRVTGTGSYNEQFF	TGTGCCACCAGCAGAGTTACCGGGACTGGGTCCTACAATGAGCAGTTCTTC
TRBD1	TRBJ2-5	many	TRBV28	CASSLLDRGGQETQYF	TGTGCCAGCAGTCTACTGGACAGGGGAGGGCAAGAGACCCAGTACTTC
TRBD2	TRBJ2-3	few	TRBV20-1	CSARDSGRGIRDTQYF	TGCAGTGCTAGAGATAGCGGGAGGGGGATTAGGGATACGCAGTATTTT
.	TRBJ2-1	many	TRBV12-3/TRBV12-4	CASSLSGAGSYNEQFF	TGTGCCAGCAGTTTATCGGGTGCCGGCTCCTACAATGAGCAGTTCTTC
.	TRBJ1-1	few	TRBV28	CASSFGEPNTEAFF	TGTGCCAGCAGTTTCGGGGAGCCGAACACTGAAGCTTTCTTT
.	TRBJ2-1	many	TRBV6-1	CASSEAPYYNEQFF	TGTGCCAGCAGTGAAGCCCCGTACTACAATGAGCAGTTCTTC